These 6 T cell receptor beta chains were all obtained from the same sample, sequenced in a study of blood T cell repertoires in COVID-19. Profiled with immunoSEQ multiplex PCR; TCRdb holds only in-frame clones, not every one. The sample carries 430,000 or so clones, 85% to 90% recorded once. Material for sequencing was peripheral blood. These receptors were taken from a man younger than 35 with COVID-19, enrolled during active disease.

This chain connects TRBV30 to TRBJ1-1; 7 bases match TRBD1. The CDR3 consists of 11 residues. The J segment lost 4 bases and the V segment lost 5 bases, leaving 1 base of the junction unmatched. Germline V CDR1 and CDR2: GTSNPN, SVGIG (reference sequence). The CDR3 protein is CAWWTGTEAFF. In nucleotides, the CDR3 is TGTGCCTGGTGGACAGGCACTGAAGCTTTCTTT.

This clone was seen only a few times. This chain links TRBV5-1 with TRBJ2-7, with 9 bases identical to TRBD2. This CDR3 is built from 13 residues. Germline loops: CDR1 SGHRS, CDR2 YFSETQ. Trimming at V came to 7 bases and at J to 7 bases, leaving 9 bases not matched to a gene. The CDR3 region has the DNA TGCGCCAGCGGATTAGCGGGAGTAAGGGAGCAGTACTTC. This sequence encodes CASGLAGVREQYF.

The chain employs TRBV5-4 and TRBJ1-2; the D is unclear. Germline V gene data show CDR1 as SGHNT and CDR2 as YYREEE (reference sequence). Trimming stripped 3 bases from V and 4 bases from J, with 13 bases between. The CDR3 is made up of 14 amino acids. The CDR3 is CASSSGPGSYGYTF. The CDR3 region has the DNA TGTGCCAGCAGCTCCGGACCGGGAAGCTATGGCTACACCTTC. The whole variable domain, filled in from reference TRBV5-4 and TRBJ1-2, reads ETGVTQSPTHLIKTRGQQVTLRCSSQSGHNTVSWYQQALGQGPQFIFQYYREEENGRGNFPPRFSGLQFPNYSSELNVNALELDDSALYLCASSSGPGSYGYTFGSGTRLTVV.

The CDR3 loop is CASSLDYFLQETQYF. The CDR3, as DNA: TGTGCCAGCAGTCTGGACTACTTTCTCCAAGAGACCCAGTACTTC. The rearrangement uses TRBV6-2 or TRBV6-3 and TRBJ2-5; D is possibly TRBD2 (6 bases). Trimming shortened V by 5 bases and J by 1 base, and 14 bases separated the two germline ends. From germline, CDR1 is MNHEY and CDR2 SVGEGT. This CDR3 comprises 15 residues.

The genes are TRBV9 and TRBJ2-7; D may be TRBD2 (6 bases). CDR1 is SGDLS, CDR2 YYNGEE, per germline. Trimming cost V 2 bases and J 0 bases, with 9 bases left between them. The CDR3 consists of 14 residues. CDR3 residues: CASSVGGHSYEQYF. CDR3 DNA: TGTGCCAGCAGCGTCGGGGGTCACTCCTACGAGCAGTACTTC.

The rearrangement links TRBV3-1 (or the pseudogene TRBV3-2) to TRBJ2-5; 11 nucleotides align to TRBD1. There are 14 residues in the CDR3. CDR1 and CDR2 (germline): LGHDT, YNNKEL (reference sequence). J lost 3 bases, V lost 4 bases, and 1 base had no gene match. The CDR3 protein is CASSRGQGEETQYF. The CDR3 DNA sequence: TGTGCCAGCAGCCGGGGACAGGGGGAAGAGACCCAGTACTTC.